The 13 T cell receptor beta chains presented below share a single source sample, sequenced in a study of shared clonotypes between healthy human individuals. The assay was immunoSEQ multiplex PCR, and TCRdb's table has in-frame clones only and misses some. The sample records 1.5 million to 2.5 million clones, around 96% being singletons. Naive CD8 isolation took CD45RO-negative cells positively selected for CCR7 and excluded terminally differentiated effector memory CD45RA+ cells. Material for sequencing was naive CD8+ T cells sorted from blood. Receptors originate from a man between 18 and 35 years old in good health.

The chain has TRBV7-8 and TRBJ2-1; a weak D match, TRBD2 (5 bases). Trimming pared 4 bases from V and 7 bases from J, leaving 8 bases between. Germline V gene sequence: CDR1 SGHVS, CDR2 FQNEAQ. CDR3 size: 12 residues. The CDR3 DNA reads TGTGCCAGCAGCTCCACGGGGAATGAGCAGTTCTTC. Translated: CASSSTGNEQFF. Based on the CDR3 plus reference TRBV7-8 and TRBJ2-1, the full variable domain is GAGVSQSPRYKVAKRGQDVALRCDPISGHVSLFWYQQALGQGPEFLTYFQNEAQLDKSGLPSDRFFAERPEGSVSTLKIQRTQQEDSAVYLCASSSTGNEQFFGPGTRLTVL.

In this sample, this clone turned up once. V and J are TRBV15 and TRBJ1-3, with D possibly being TRBD1 (6 bases). From germline, CDR1 is LNHNV and CDR2 YYDKDF (reference sequence). The CDR3 contains 16 residues. V was shortened by 5 bases and J by 0 bases, with 14 bases between the two germline ends. The CDR3 region is CATSDGTTSSGNTIYF. CDR3 bases: TGTGCCACCAGCGACGGGACAACGTCCTCTGGAAACACCATATATTTT.

The V call is TRBV10-2, the J call TRBJ2-5, with TRBD2 identical over 9 bases. The CDR3 spans 16 residues. Trimming took 6 bases from V and 5 from J; bases not matched to a gene: 13. Germline V gene data show CDR1 as WSHSY and CDR2 as SAAADI. The CDR3 sequence is CASRPGLATEGETQYF. The CDR3, as DNA: TGCGCCAGCAGACCGGGACTAGCTACGGAAGGGGAGACCCAGTACTTC.

The chain uses TRBV6-5 and TRBJ2-3; 9 nucleotides agree with TRBD1. In germline, CDR1 is MNHEY, CDR2 SVGAGI. The CDR3 is 15 residues long. V was pared by 9 bases and J by 4 bases, with 11 bases of the junction left unmatched. CDR3: CASSHRGPGADTQYF. CDR3 in DNA: TGTGCCAGTTCCCACAGGGGGCCCGGCGCAGATACGCAGTATTTT.

Regarding this clone: Other nucleotide sequences from this sample produce the same CDR3. This rearrangement joins TRBV7-9 to TRBJ2-2; no clear D gene. The CDR3 runs to 14 residues. The V gene lost 1 base and the J gene lost 2 bases, with 5 bases spanning the gap. Germline assignment: CDR1 SEHNR and CDR2 FQNEAQ (reference sequence). CDR3 in DNA: TGTGCCAGCAGCTTAGACGGAAACACCGGGGAGCTGTTTTTT. This sequence encodes CASSLDGNTGELFF.

This clone was found once. The genes are TRBV7-9 and TRBJ1-6; D is unclear. The CDR3 is 17 amino acids. CDR1 is SEHNR, CDR2 FQNEAQ, per germline (reference sequence). Trimming removed 5 bases from V and 4 bases from J, with 18 bases in between. CDR3 sequence reads: CASSPTGSGKYNSPLHF. CDR3 coding DNA: TGTGCCAGCAGCCCGACCGGTTCGGGGAAATATAATTCACCCCTCCACTTT.

This clone appeared once. This sequence joins TRBV6-4 and TRBJ1-6, with unresolved D. Trimming shortened V by 7 bases and J by 0 bases, and 10 bases separated the two germline ends. Germline V lookup: CDR1 MRHNA, CDR2 SNTAGT. CDR3 size: 15 residues. The DNA for the CDR3 is TGTGCCAGCACTTTGCTGTTCTCCTATAATTCACCCCTCCACTTT. Amino acids: CASTLLFSYNSPLHF.

The rearrangement uses TRBV5-5 and TRBJ1-1; D is perhaps TRBD1 (5 bases). V gave up 0 bases and J gave up 1 base, with 7 bases separating them. CDR1 and CDR2 from the germline V gene are SGHKS and YYEKEE (reference sequence). This CDR3 comprises 14 residues. CDR3 amino acids: CASSLAGPNTEAFF. The CDR3 DNA follows: TGTGCCAGCAGCTTGGCGGGGCCGAACACTGAAGCTTTCTTT.

The chain uses TRBV27 and TRBJ2-6; TRBD1 or TRBD2 may be the D gene (5 bases each). The V gene's germline CDR1 is MNHEY and CDR2 SMNVEV (reference sequence). The CDR3 is made up of 17 amino acids. The ends were cut back, 5 bases at V and 0 bases at J, with 14 bases in the middle. CDR3 residues: CASSSRDRSSGANVLTF. CDR3 nucleotides: TGTGCCAGCAGTAGCCGGGACCGCTCCTCTGGGGCCAACGTCCTGACTTTC. Looking up the rest from reference TRBV27 and TRBJ2-6 gives the full variable domain: EAQVTQNPRYLITVTGKKLTVTCSQNMNHEYMSWYRQDPGLGLRQIYYSMNVEVTDKGDVPEGYKVSRKEKRNFPLILESPSPNQTSLYFCASSSRDRSSGANVLTFGAGSRLTVL.

About this clone itself: The sample holds other DNA sequences that translate to the same CDR3. This chain connects TRBV27 to TRBJ2-7, with 7 nucleotides matching TRBD1. From germline, CDR1 is MNHEY and CDR2 SMNVEV (reference sequence). The CDR3 is 12 residues long. V shed 8 bases, J shed 0 bases, and the junction held 1 base outside the gene matches. DNA of the CDR3: TGTGCCAGCCGACAGGGCTCCTACGAGCAGTACTTC. This translates into CASRQGSYEQYF.

The J gene is TRBJ2-1, the V gene TRBV10-1, with D uncertain. Trimming stripped 3 bases from V and 8 bases from J, with 8 bases between. Germline CDR1 is WNHNN and CDR2 is SYGVQD (reference sequence). The CDR3 loop spans 12 amino acids. CDR3 nucleotide sequence: TGCGCCAGCAGTGAACCGGGTCATGAGCAGTTCTTC. Its protein product is CASSEPGHEQFF.

The chain couples TRBV10-3 to TRBJ2-7; 9 bases align to TRBD1. There are 15 residues in the CDR3. Germline loops: CDR1 ENHRY, CDR2 SYGVKD. V was clipped by 5 bases and J by 7 bases; unmatched bases: 12. CDR3 protein: CAISQPGQGAGEQYF. DNA of the CDR3: TGTGCCATCAGTCAACCGGGACAGGGTGCGGGTGAGCAGTACTTC.

V and J are TRBV6-6 and TRBJ2-5; 7 bases map to TRBD1. CDR1 is MNHNY, CDR2 SVGAGI, per germline (reference sequence). V was clipped by 2 bases and J by 7 bases; unmatched bases: 7. The CDR3 totals 14 residues. This CDR3 is CASSYGDRDGTQYF. CDR3 DNA: TGTGCCAGCAGTTACGGTGACAGGGATGGGACCCAGTACTTC.